This T cell receptor beta chain originates from a study of healthy donors' naive CD4 and CD8 T cells. CD4+CD8-CD45RO-CD45RA+ cells were naive CD4+; CD8+CD4-CD45RA+CD27bright cells were naive CD8+. A linear amplification protocol produced the TCR libraries from 400 to 550 ng of total RNA. Using its own MiXCR run on the reads, TCRdb lists one record per CDR3 protein. Found here are approximately 180,000 distinct CDR3 sequences, around 80% of them singletons; the top ten hold about 2.3%. Trimming cost V 7 bases and J 2 bases, with 15 bases left between them. The CDR3 runs to 14 residues. Germline assignment: CDR1 LNHDA and CDR2 SQIVND (reference sequence).

Sequencing used naive CD4+ and CD8+ T cells sorted from blood, pooled from several donors. This chain uses TRBV19 with TRBJ2-7, with D perhaps TRBD1 (5 bases). The receptor's source is a pool of human donors in good health; the sample pools cells from several healthy donors. The CDR3 coding sequence is TGTGCCAGTACCTCTCTCCAGGACACCTACGAGCAGTACGTC. This translates into CASTSLQDTYEQYV.